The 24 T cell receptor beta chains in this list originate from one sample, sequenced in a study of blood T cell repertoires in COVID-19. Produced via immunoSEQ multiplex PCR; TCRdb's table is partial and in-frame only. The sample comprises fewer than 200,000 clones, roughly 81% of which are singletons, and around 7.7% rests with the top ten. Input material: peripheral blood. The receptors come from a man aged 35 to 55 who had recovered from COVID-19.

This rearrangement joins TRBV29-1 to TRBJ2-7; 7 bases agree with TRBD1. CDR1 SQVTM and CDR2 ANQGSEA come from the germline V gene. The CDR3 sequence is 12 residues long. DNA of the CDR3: TGCAGTACGGGACAGATCGGTTACGAGCAGTACTTC. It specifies CSTGQIGYEQYF.

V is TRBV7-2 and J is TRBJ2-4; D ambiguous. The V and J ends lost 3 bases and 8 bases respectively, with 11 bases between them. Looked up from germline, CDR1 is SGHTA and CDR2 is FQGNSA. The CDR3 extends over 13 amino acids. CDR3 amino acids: CASSLATLDIQYF. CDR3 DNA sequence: TGTGCCAGCAGCTTGGCGACACTGGACATTCAGTACTTC. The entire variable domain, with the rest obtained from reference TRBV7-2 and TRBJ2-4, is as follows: GAGVSQSPSNKVTEKGKDVELRCDPISGHTALYWYRQSLGQGLEFLIYFQGNSAPDKSGLPSDRFSAERTGGSVSTLTIQRTQQEDSAVYLCASSLATLDIQYFGAGTRLSVL.

The CDR3: CSVWTGGSTGYTF. The CDR3 nucleotides read TGCAGCGTCTGGACAGGGGGCTCGACTGGCTACACCTTC. The chain combines TRBV29-1 with TRBJ1-2, with 11 bases lining up with TRBD1. The CDR3 is 13 residues long. Germline CDR1 is SQVTM and CDR2 is ANQGSEA. The trim removed 6 bases at V and 7 bases at J, leaving 7 bases unmatched. The full variable domain, completed using reference TRBV29-1 and TRBJ1-2, is SAVISQKPSRDICQRGTSLTIQCQVDSQVTMMFWYRQQPGQSLTLIATANQGSEATYESGFVIDKFPISRPNLTFSTLTVSNMSPEDSSIYLCSVWTGGSTGYTFGSGTRLTVV.

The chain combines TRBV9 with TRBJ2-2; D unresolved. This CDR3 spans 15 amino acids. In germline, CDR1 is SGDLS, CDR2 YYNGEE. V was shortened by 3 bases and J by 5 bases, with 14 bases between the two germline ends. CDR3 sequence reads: CASSARAHHTGELFF. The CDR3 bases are TGTGCCAGCAGCGCCCGAGCCCACCATACCGGGGAGCTGTTTTTT.

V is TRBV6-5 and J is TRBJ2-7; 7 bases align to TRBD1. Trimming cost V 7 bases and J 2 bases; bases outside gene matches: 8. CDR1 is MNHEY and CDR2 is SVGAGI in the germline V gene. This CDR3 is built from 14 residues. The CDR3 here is CASTSDRVPYEQYF. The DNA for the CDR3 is TGTGCCAGCACCTCAGACAGGGTTCCCTACGAGCAGTACTTC.

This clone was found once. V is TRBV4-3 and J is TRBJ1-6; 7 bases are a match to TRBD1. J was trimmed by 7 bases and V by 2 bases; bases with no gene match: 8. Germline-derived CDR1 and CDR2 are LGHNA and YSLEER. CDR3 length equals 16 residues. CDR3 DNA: TGCGCCAGCAGCCAACAACCGGGACAGATGAATTCACCCCTCCACTTT. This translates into CASSQQPGQMNSPLHF.

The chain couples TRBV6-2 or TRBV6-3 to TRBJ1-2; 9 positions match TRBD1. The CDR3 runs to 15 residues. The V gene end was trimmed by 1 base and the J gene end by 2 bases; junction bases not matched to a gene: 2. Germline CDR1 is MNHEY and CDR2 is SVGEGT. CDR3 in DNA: TGTGCCAGCAGTTACTGGGACAGGGAAAACTATGGCTACACCTTC. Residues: CASSYWDRENYGYTF.

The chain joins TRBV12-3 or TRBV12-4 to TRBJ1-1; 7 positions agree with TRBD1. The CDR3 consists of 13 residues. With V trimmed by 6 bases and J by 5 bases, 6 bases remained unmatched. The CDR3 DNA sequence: TGTGCCAGCAGACAACAGGGGATGACTGAAGCTTTCTTT. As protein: CASRQQGMTEAFF.

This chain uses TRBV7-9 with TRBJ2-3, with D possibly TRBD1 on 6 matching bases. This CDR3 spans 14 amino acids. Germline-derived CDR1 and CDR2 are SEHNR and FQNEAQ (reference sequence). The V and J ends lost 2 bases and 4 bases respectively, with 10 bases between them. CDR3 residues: CASSLTGWADTQYF. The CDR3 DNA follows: TGTGCCAGCAGCTTAACAGGGTGGGCAGATACGCAGTATTTT.

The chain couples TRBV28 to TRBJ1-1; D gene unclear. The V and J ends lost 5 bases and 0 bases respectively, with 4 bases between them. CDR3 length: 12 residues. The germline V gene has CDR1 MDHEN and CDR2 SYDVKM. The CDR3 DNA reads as TGTGCCAGCAGTCGGGTGAACACTGAAGCTTTCTTT. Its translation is CASSRVNTEAFF.

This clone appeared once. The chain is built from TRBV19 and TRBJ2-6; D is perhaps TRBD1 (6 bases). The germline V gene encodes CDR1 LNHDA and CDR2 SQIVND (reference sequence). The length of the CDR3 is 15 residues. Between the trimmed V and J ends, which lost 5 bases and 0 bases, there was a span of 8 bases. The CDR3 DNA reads TGTGCCAGTAGTGAGGGGGACTCTGGGGCCAACGTCCTGACTTTC. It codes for CASSEGDSGANVLTF. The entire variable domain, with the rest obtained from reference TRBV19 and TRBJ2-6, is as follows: DGGITQSPKYLFRKEGQNVTLSCEQNLNHDAMYWYRQDPGQGLRLIYYSQIVNDFQKGDIAEGYSVSREKKESFPLTVTSAQKNPTAFYLCASSEGDSGANVLTFGAGSRLTVL.

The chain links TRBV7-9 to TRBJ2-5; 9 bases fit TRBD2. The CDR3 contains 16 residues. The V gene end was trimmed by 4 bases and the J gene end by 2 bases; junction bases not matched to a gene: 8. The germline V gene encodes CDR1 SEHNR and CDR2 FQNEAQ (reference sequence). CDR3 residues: CASSWGSGGHQETQYF. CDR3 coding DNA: TGTGCCAGCAGCTGGGGCAGCGGGGGGCATCAAGAGACCCAGTACTTC.

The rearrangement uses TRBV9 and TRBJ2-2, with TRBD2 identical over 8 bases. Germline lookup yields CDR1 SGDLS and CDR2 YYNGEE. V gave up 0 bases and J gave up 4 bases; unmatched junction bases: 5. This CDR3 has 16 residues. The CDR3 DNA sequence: TGTGCCAGCAGCGTAGAATCGGGGGGGCCCACCGGGGAGCTGTTTTTT. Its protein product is CASSVESGGPTGELFF.

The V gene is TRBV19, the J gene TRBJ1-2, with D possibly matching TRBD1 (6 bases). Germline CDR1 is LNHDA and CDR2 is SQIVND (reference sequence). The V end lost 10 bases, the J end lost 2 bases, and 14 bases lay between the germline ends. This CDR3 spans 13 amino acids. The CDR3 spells CATKGVLNYGYTF. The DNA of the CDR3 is TGTGCCACCAAGGGGGTTTTAAACTATGGCTACACCTTC.

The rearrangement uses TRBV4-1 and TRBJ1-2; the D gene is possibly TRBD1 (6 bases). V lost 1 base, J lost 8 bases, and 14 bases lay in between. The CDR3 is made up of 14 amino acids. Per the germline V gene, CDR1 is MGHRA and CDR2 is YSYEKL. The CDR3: CASSQVQGIYGYTF. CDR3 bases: TGCGCCAGCAGCCAAGTTCAGGGGATTTACGGCTACACCTTC.

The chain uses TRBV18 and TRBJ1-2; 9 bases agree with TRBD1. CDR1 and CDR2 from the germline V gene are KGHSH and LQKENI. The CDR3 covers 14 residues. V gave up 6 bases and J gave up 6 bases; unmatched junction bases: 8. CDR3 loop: CASSQGQGMDGYTF. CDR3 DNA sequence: TGTGCCAGCTCCCAGGGACAGGGCATGGATGGCTACACCTTC.

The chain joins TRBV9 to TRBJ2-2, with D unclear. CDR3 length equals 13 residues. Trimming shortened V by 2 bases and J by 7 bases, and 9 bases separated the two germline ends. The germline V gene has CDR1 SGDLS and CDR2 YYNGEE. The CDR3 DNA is TGTGCCAGCAGCGTGTCCGGTGGCGGGGAGCTGTTTTTT. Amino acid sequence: CASSVSGGGELFF.

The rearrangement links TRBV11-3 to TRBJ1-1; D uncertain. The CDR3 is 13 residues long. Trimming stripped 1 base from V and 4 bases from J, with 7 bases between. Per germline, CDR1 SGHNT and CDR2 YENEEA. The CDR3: CASSLVRVTEAFF. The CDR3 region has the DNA TGTGCCAGCAGCTTAGTGCGAGTCACTGAAGCTTTCTTT.

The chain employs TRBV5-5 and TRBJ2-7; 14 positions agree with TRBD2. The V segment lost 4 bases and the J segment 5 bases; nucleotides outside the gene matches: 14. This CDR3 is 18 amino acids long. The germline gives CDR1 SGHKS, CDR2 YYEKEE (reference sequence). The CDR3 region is CASSGPGLAGVELDEQYF. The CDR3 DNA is TGTGCCAGCAGCGGACCGGGACTAGCGGGAGTAGAGTTGGACGAGCAGTACTTC.

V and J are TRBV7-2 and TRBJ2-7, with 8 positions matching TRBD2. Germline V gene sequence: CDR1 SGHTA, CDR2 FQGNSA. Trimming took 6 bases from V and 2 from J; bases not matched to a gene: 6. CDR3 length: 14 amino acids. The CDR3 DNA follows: TGTGCCAGCAGAAGTACGGGGGGGCCCTACGAGCAGTACTTC. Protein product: CASRSTGGPYEQYF.

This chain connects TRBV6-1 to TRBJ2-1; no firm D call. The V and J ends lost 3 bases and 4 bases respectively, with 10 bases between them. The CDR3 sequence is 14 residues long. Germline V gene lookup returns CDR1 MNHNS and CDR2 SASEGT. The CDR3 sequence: CASSDRFGYNEQFF. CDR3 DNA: TGTGCCAGCAGTGATAGGTTCGGGTACAATGAGCAGTTCTTC.

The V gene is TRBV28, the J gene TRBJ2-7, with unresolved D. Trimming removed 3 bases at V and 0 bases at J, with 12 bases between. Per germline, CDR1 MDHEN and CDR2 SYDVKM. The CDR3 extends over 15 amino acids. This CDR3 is CASSFRLQNSYEQYF. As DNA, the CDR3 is TGTGCCAGCAGTTTTCGATTACAGAACTCCTACGAGCAGTACTTC.

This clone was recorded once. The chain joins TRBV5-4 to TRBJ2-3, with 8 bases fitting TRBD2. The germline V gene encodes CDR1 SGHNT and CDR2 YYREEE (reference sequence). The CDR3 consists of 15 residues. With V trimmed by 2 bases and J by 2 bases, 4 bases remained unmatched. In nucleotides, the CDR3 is TGTGCCAGCAGCTTCGGGGGGGTCCTCACAGATACGCAGTATTTT. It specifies CASSFGGVLTDTQYF.

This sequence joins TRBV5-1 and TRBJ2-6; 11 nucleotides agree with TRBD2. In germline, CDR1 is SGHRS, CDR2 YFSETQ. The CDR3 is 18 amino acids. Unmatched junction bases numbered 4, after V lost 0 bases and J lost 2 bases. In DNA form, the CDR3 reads TGCGCCAGCAGCTTGGTCCTAGCGGGAGGTCCTGGGGCCAACGTCCTGACTTTC. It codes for CASSLVLAGGPGANVLTF.